These 27 T cell receptor beta chains came from one sample sequenced in a study of technical replicates of blood from several donors. The table came from immunoSEQ multiplex PCR; TCRdb's copy has only in-frame clones and leaves some out. The sample holds about 85,000 clones, just under 95% seen once. The sample consisted of T cells isolated from PBMCs. The receptors originated from a human donor in good health.

J is TRBJ1-4 and V is TRBV28, with D hard to call. V was pared by 5 bases and J by 8 bases, with 9 bases between. This CDR3 contains 12 residues. CDR1 is MDHEN, CDR2 SYDVKM, per germline. The DNA of the CDR3 is TGTGCCAGCAGTCAGGACTCCGAAAAACTGTTTTTT. It specifies CASSQDSEKLFF.

The chain has TRBV18 and TRBJ1-1; tentative D call: TRBD1 (6 bases). Trimming removed 9 bases at V and 4 bases at J, with 15 bases between. Germline V gene data show CDR1 as KGHSH and CDR2 as LQKENI. This CDR3 is 13 amino acids long. The CDR3 loop reads CASSLGGFTEAFF. The CDR3 DNA sequence: TGTGCCAGTTCCCTAGGGGGATTCACTGAAGCTTTCTTT.

This chain links TRBV6-1 with TRBJ1-2; tentatively, D is TRBD1 (6 bases). The ends were cut back, 7 bases at V and 8 bases at J, with 14 bases in the middle. The CDR3 totals 12 residues. Germline CDR1 is MNHNS and CDR2 is SASEGT. CDR3 amino acids: CASTGYRDGYTF. The DNA of the CDR3 is TGTGCCAGCACCGGCTACAGGGACGGCTACACCTTC.

The rearrangement joins TRBV2 to TRBJ2-1; 9 bases fit TRBD2. The CDR3 consists of 20 residues. The J segment lost 6 bases and the V segment lost 2 bases, leaving 20 bases of the junction unmatched. In germline, CDR1 is SNHLY, CDR2 FYNNEI. The CDR3 region is CASSEIIRRAGGPLGNEQFF. The CDR3 DNA follows: TGTGCCAGCAGTGAAATAATTAGGAGAGCGGGAGGCCCTCTAGGCAATGAGCAGTTCTTC.

The chain couples TRBV5-4 to TRBJ2-2, with TRBD1 as a possible D gene (6 bases). With 4 bases removed from V and 7 bases from J, the gap between germline ends came to 17 bases. Germline CDR1 reads SGHNT; CDR2 reads YYREEE (reference sequence). This CDR3 contains 15 residues. The CDR3 region has the DNA TGTGCCAGCAGCGAGACCCGACAGGTGGGCGGGGAGCTGTTTTTT. This gives the protein CASSETRQVGGELFF.

The chain joins TRBV18 to TRBJ1-2, with D unresolved. The germline V gene encodes CDR1 KGHSH and CDR2 LQKENI. Trimming cost V 2 bases and J 1 base, with 11 bases left between them. This CDR3 contains 15 residues. Here the CDR3 DNA reads TGTGCCAGCTCACCAAGTGGTGAACTTAACTATGGCTACACCTTC. This sequence encodes CASSPSGELNYGYTF. Based on the CDR3 plus reference TRBV18 and TRBJ1-2, the full variable domain is NAGVMQNPRHLVRRRGQEARLRCSPMKGHSHVYWYRQLPEEGLKFMVYLQKENIIDESGMPKERFSAEFPKEGPSILRIQQVVRGDSAAYFCASSPSGELNYGYTFGSGTRLTVV.

The J gene is TRBJ1-6, the V gene TRBV4-1; the D gene is possibly TRBD1 (5 bases). CDR1 is MGHRA, CDR2 YSYEKL, per germline. The germline V and J ends were trimmed by 0 bases and 0 bases, with 9 bases remaining between them. The CDR3 is made up of 17 amino acids. This CDR3 is CASSQDYGGSYNSPLHF. CDR3 nucleotides: TGCGCCAGCAGCCAAGATTACGGGGGCTCCTATAATTCACCCCTCCACTTT.

The chain combines TRBV2 with TRBJ1-1; D perhaps matches TRBD1 (5 bases). V lost 6 bases and J 3 bases, leaving 14 bases between the germline ends. The CDR3 has 14 residues. The germline CDR1 and CDR2 sequences are SNHLY and FYNNEI. CDR3 in DNA: TGTGCCAGCAGGTATATTGGGGGGGACACTGAAGCTTTCTTT. This encodes CASRYIGGDTEAFF.

The table lists this clone with a count of one. The chain couples TRBV7-8 to TRBJ1-1; 7 nucleotides align to TRBD1. CDR1 is SGHVS and CDR2 is FQNEAQ in the germline V gene. V shed 6 bases and J 3 bases; nucleotides not matched to a gene: 4. The CDR3 is made up of 13 amino acids. The CDR3 spells CASSQTGDTEAFF. CDR3 in DNA: TGTGCCAGCAGTCAAACAGGGGACACTGAAGCTTTCTTT.

The chain is built from TRBV14 and TRBJ2-7, with D tentatively TRBD2 (6 bases). CDR1 is SGHDN and CDR2 is FVKESK in the germline V gene. Trimming stripped 4 bases from V and 3 bases from J, with 19 bases between. The CDR3 consists of 16 residues. The CDR3 reads CASSPLGGGTIYEQYF. CDR3 DNA: TGTGCCAGCAGCCCATTAGGCGGAGGGACCATCTACGAGCAGTACTTC.

This chain joins TRBV4-2 and TRBJ2-7; D ambiguous. The CDR3 spans 12 residues. The V gene lost 0 bases and the J gene lost 3 bases, with 3 bases spanning the gap. Germline CDR1 and CDR2: LGHNA and YNFKEQ. The CDR3 DNA is TGTGCCAGCAGCCAAGATCGCTACGAGCAGTACTTC. It is translated as CASSQDRYEQYF.

V and J are TRBV28 and TRBJ2-1, with D possibly TRBD2 on 5 matching bases. This CDR3 comprises 14 residues. Germline loops: CDR1 MDHEN, CDR2 SYDVKM. The germline V and J ends were trimmed by 4 bases and 9 bases, with 16 bases remaining between them. The CDR3: CASSSASSGGEQFF. DNA of the CDR3: TGTGCCAGCAGTTCCGCTAGCTCGGGTGGTGAGCAGTTCTTC.

The V and J genes are TRBV7-3 and TRBJ2-7; TRBD1 matches at 9 bases. CDR1 is SGHTA, CDR2 FQGTGA, per germline. The CDR3 extends over 14 amino acids. The J segment lost 6 bases and the V segment lost 0 bases, leaving 3 bases of the junction unmatched. The DNA for the CDR3 is TGTGCCAGCAGCTTAACCGGGACAGGGAGCGAGCAGTACTTC. It codes for CASSLTGTGSEQYF.

The V gene is TRBV5-1, the J gene TRBJ1-4; TRBD1 aligns across 7 bases. Germline CDR1 reads SGHRS; CDR2 reads YFSETQ. The length of the CDR3 is 14 residues. With V trimmed by 2 bases and J by 6 bases, 4 bases remained unmatched. CDR3 coding DNA: TGCGCCAGCAGCTTTAGACAGGGCGATGAAAAACTGTTTTTT. Translating it yields CASSFRQGDEKLFF.

In DNA form, the CDR3 reads TGTGCCAGTAGTTTCCACCGCGGTGGCTACACCTTC. Residues: CASSFHRGGYTF. The chain uses TRBV19 and TRBJ1-2, with unresolved D. Germline CDR1 LNHDA, CDR2 SQIVND (reference sequence). CDR3 length equals 12 residues. Trimming left V 5 bases short and J 7 bases short, with 11 bases between. The full variable domain, rest sourced from reference TRBV19 and TRBJ1-2, is DGGITQSPKYLFRKEGQNVTLSCEQNLNHDAMYWYRQDPGQGLRLIYYSQIVNDFQKGDIAEGYSVSREKKESFPLTVTSAQKNPTAFYLCASSFHRGGYTFGSGTRLTVV.

The chain joins TRBV5-1 to TRBJ2-1, with a possible D match to TRBD1 (6 bases). V was pared by 1 base and J by 4 bases, with 12 bases between. This CDR3 contains 15 residues. CDR1 is SGHRS and CDR2 is YFSETQ in the germline V gene. The CDR3 loop reads CASSLRTVIYNEQFF. The CDR3 region has the DNA TGCGCCAGCAGCTTGAGGACAGTAATATACAATGAGCAGTTCTTC. Together with reference TRBV5-1 and TRBJ2-1, the CDR3 gives the full variable domain: KAGVTQTPRYLIKTRGQQVTLSCSPISGHRSVSWYQQTPGQGLQFLFEYFSETQRNKGNFPGRFSGRQFSNSRSEMNVSTLELGDSALYLCASSLRTVIYNEQFFGPGTRLTVL.

J is TRBJ1-4 and V is TRBV5-1; D is ambiguous. Per the germline V gene, CDR1 is SGHRS and CDR2 is YFSETQ. The CDR3 has 16 residues. Trimming left V 1 base short and J 4 bases short, with 14 bases between. The DNA of the CDR3 is TGCGCCAGCAGCTTGCTTTTCAGGCCTTATAATGAAAAACTGTTTTTT. Amino acids: CASSLLFRPYNEKLFF.

The chain carries TRBV5-1 and TRBJ2-3; the D gene is possibly TRBD2 (6 bases). The CDR3 runs 16 residues. Per the germline V gene, CDR1 is SGHRS and CDR2 is YFSETQ. Trimming took off 4 bases at V and 0 bases at J, with 15 bases between the two ends. In DNA, the CDR3 is TGCGCCAGCAGCGGAGGGGCCATATCTAGCACAGATACGCAGTATTTT. It encodes CASSGGAISSTDTQYF.

The chain couples TRBV28 to TRBJ1-1; the D is unclear. Trimming cost V 2 bases and J 1 base, with 2 bases left between them. The V gene's germline CDR1 is MDHEN and CDR2 SYDVKM. This CDR3 comprises 12 residues. The CDR3 sequence is CASSLQNTEAFF. The CDR3 DNA follows: TGTGCCAGCAGTTTACAGAACACTGAAGCTTTCTTT. The entire variable domain, with the rest obtained from reference TRBV28 and TRBJ1-1, is as follows: DVKVTQSSRYLVKRTGEKVFLECVQDMDHENMFWYRQDPGLGLRLIYFSYDVKMKEKGDIPEGYSVSREKKERFSLILESASTNQTSMYLCASSLQNTEAFFGQGTRLTVV.

V and J are TRBV5-6 and TRBJ1-3, with 7 bases fitting TRBD1. This CDR3 region has 15 residues. CDR1 is SGHDT, CDR2 YYEEEE, per germline. With V trimmed by 4 bases and J by 0 bases, 4 bases remained unmatched. For the CDR3, the DNA is TGTGCCAGCAGCAGGGACAGACTCTCTGGAAACACCATATATTTT. Its protein is CASSRDRLSGNTIYF.

This clone has just one count. Compared with germline, one end of the junction differs, possibly owing to a read error. The rearrangement uses TRBV10-3 and TRBJ1-5, with D unclear. The CDR3 spans 13 residues. CDR1 is ENHRY and CDR2 is SYGVKD in the germline V gene. CDR3 nucleotides: TGTGCCACCAGTCGGGAAAACAATCAGCCCCAGCATTTT. It yields the protein CATSRENNQPQHF.

This clone occurred once. The chain employs TRBV19 and TRBJ1-5; D might be TRBD1 (5 bases). The V and J ends lost 9 bases and 5 bases respectively, with 14 bases between them. The CDR3 consists of 13 residues. Germline CDR1 LNHDA, CDR2 SQIVND (reference sequence). This chain's CDR3 is CASNNKGYQPQHF. The CDR3 nucleotides read TGTGCCAGCAATAACAAGGGGTATCAGCCCCAGCATTTT.

This chain connects TRBV15 to TRBJ2-2; TRBD2 matches 7 bases. The CDR3 loop spans 17 amino acids. CDR1 is LNHNV and CDR2 is YYDKDF in the germline V gene (reference sequence). J gave up 5 bases and V 0 bases, and 9 bases lay outside the gene matches. Here the CDR3 reads CATSRDGGRGGTGELFF. The CDR3 DNA follows: TGTGCCACCAGCAGAGATGGGGGGAGGGGTGGGACCGGGGAGCTGTTTTTT.

The V gene is TRBV5-1, the J gene TRBJ2-1, with TRBD1 matching 7 bases. Trimming cost V 3 bases and J 9 bases; bases outside gene matches: 9. The CDR3 has 14 residues. The germline CDR1 and CDR2 sequences are SGHRS and YFSETQ. CDR3 loop: CASSSNPGQREQFF. The CDR3 DNA follows: TGCGCCAGCAGCTCAAACCCGGGACAGCGTGAGCAGTTCTTC. The full variable domain, completed using reference TRBV5-1 and TRBJ2-1, is KAGVTQTPRYLIKTRGQQVTLSCSPISGHRSVSWYQQTPGQGLQFLFEYFSETQRNKGNFPGRFSGRQFSNSRSEMNVSTLELGDSALYLCASSSNPGQREQFFGPGTRLTVL.

The chain has TRBV4-1 and TRBJ1-2, with 10 bases matching TRBD1. After removal of 2 bases from V and 5 bases from J, the junction contained 14 bases not matched to a gene. The CDR3 is 18 amino acids. Looked up from germline, CDR1 is MGHRA and CDR2 is YSYEKL. The CDR3 protein is CASSQPRQGASRGYGYTF. In DNA, the CDR3 is TGCGCCAGCAGCCAACCCCGACAGGGGGCGAGTCGCGGGTATGGCTACACCTTC.

This rearrangement joins TRBV27 to TRBJ2-1, with D maybe TRBD2 (7 bases). V was cut by 5 bases and J by 0 bases, with 14 bases left in between. In germline, CDR1 is MNHEY, CDR2 SMNVEV (reference sequence). This CDR3 has 16 amino acids. CDR3 in amino acids: CASSQGGTPSYNEQFF. The CDR3 region has the DNA TGTGCCAGCAGTCAGGGAGGGACACCCTCCTACAATGAGCAGTTCTTC.

This chain joins TRBV25-1 and TRBJ1-1; 7 bases match TRBD1. The CDR3 loop spans 13 amino acids. Germline lookup yields CDR1 MGHDK and CDR2 SYGVNS. V gave up 3 bases and J gave up 6 bases; unmatched junction bases: 4. The CDR3 DNA sequence: TGTGCCAGCAGTGACAGGGGGAAGCCTGAAGCTTTCTTT. This gives the protein CASSDRGKPEAFF.